This passage covers 11 T cell receptor beta chains from one sample sequenced in a study of T cells after yellow fever vaccination. Using its own MiXCR run on the 5' RACE reads, TCRdb lists one record per CDR3 protein. The table records 400,000 or so distinct CDR3 sequences, around 19% of them present only once. The sample here was PBMCs, taken before the yellow fever booster vaccination. Receptor source: a man aged 18 to 30 who received the YFV17D yellow fever vaccine.

This clonotype was seen at least ten times. V gene TRBV6-5 combines with J gene TRBJ1-1, with TRBD1 identical over 7 bases. The CDR3 length is 13 residues. From germline, CDR1 is MNHEY and CDR2 SVGAGI. V trimming: 7 bases; J trimming: 4 bases; junction bases outside the gene matches: 6. The CDR3 loop is CASNPGGGTEAFF. CDR3 DNA sequence: TGTGCCAGCAACCCAGGGGGTGGCACTGAAGCTTTCTTT.

The table lists this clonotype with a few counts. The V gene is TRBV4-3, the J gene TRBJ2-1, with D tentatively TRBD2 (6 bases). Trimming removed 0 bases at V and 6 bases at J, with 9 bases between. Germline CDR1 reads LGHNA; CDR2 reads YSLEER. This CDR3 is built from 14 residues. This CDR3 reads CASSQDRRGNEQFF. CDR3 DNA sequence: TGCGCCAGCAGCCAAGATAGGCGGGGCAATGAGCAGTTCTTC.

The rearrangement uses TRBV7-3 and TRBJ2-3; the D gene could be TRBD1 or TRBD2 (6 bases each). Germline loops: CDR1 SGHTA, CDR2 FQGTGA. The V gene lost 4 bases and the J gene lost 4 bases, with 18 bases spanning the gap. The CDR3 covers 16 residues. The DNA of the CDR3 is TGTGCCAGCAGCTACCTTCTTAGGGGGGTGGCAGATACGCAGTATTTT. Encoded protein: CASSYLLRGVADTQYF.

This clonotype was observed a handful of times. V and J are TRBV4-2 and TRBJ1-1, with TRBD1 matching 8 bases. Trimming at V came to 7 bases and at J to 4 bases, leaving 14 bases not matched to a gene. This CDR3 has 16 residues. Germline CDR1 and CDR2: LGHNA and YNFKEQ. CDR3 amino acids: CASTEEQGAILTEAFF. The CDR3 DNA sequence: TGTGCCAGCACAGAAGAGCAGGGGGCCATCCTCACTGAAGCTTTCTTT.

In DNA form, the CDR3 reads TGTGCCAGCAGCGCGGTCATTCCAGAGACCCAGTACTTC. Translating it yields CASSAVIPETQYF. The chain employs TRBV7-8 and TRBJ2-5; D not resolved. V lost 5 bases and J lost 4, with 11 bases in between. CDR1 is SGHVS and CDR2 is FQNEAQ in the germline V gene. The CDR3 is made up of 13 amino acids.

This clonotype has only a few counts. The rearrangement joins TRBV6-5 to TRBJ2-6; D remains ambiguous. The germline V and J ends were trimmed by 7 bases and 0 bases, with 1 base remaining between them. Per germline, CDR1 MNHEY and CDR2 SVGAGI. There are 12 residues in the CDR3. In DNA, the CDR3 is TGTGCCAGCACCTCTGGGGCCAACGTCCTGACTTTC. Residues: CASTSGANVLTF.

The chain links TRBV4-1 to TRBJ1-3, with D hard to call. Trimming shortened V by 1 base and J by 14 bases, and 15 bases separated the two germline ends. CDR3 length: 13 amino acids. CDR1 and CDR2 from the germline V gene are MGHRA and YSYEKL. CDR3 residues: CASSQVYKGVVYF. For the CDR3, the DNA is TGCGCCAGCAGCCAAGTGTACAAAGGTGTCGTATATTTT.

In this sample, this clonotype turned up a few times. The chain uses TRBV7-2 and TRBJ1-6, with 9 bases fitting TRBD1. Germline values: CDR1 SGHTA, CDR2 FQGNSA. This CDR3 is 15 amino acids long. V gave up 4 bases and J gave up 10 bases; unmatched junction bases: 8. The DNA of the CDR3 is TGTGCCAGCAGCTCAGGGACAGGGCAGGGCTCACCCCTCCACTTT. It specifies CASSSGTGQGSPLHF.

The chain employs TRBV5-5 and TRBJ2-3, with 12 bases matching TRBD2. V was pared by 0 bases and J by 5 bases, with 4 bases of the junction left unmatched. Germline loops: CDR1 SGHKS, CDR2 YYEKEE (reference sequence). The CDR3 totals 16 residues. CDR3 DNA sequence: TGTGCCAGCAGCTTGGGACTAGCGGGGGCTGGAGATACGCAGTATTTT. This encodes CASSLGLAGAGDTQYF. The whole variable domain, remainder taken from reference TRBV5-5 and TRBJ2-3, is DAGVTQSPTHLIKTRGQQVTLRCSPISGHKSVSWYQQVLGQGPQFIFQYYEKEERGRGNFPDRFSARQFPNYSSELNVNALLLGDSALYLCASSLGLAGAGDTQYFGPGTRLTVL.

V is TRBV4-2 and J is TRBJ2-5; 7 bases match TRBD2. The CDR3 is 16 amino acids. The V and J ends lost 1 base and 1 base, in that order; junction bases with no gene match: 6. Germline V CDR1 and CDR2: LGHNA, YNFKEQ. The CDR3, as DNA: TGTGCCAGCAGCCAAGCCGTCCCTAGCGGCCAAGAGACCCAGTACTTC. It encodes CASSQAVPSGQETQYF.

This clonotype was seen more than once but under ten times. The CDR3 loop is CASPEITGNTIYF. The CDR3 DNA reads TGTGCCAGCCCAGAGATCACTGGAAACACCATATATTTT. V is TRBV27 and J is TRBJ1-3; D is unclear. The CDR3 is 13 residues long. The ends were cut back, 8 bases at V and 2 bases at J, with 10 bases in the middle. Germline CDR1 is MNHEY and CDR2 is SMNVEV (reference sequence).